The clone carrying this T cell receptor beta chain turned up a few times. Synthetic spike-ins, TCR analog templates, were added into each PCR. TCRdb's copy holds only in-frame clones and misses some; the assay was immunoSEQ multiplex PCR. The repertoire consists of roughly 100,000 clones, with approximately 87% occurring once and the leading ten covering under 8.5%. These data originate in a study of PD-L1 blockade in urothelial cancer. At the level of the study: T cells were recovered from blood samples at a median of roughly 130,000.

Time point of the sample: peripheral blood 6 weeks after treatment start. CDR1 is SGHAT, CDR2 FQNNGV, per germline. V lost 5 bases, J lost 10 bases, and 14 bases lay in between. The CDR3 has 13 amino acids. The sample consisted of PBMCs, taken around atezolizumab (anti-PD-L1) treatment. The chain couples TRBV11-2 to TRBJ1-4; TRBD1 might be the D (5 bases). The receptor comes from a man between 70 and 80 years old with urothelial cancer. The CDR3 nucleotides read TGTGCCAGCAGCCTAGTGGGGGAGGGAAAACTGTTTTTT. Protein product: CASSLVGEGKLFF.